The following is a TCR beta chain sequence with its context. This sample stems from a study of OX40 agonist ivuxolimab in advanced cancers. Method: immunoSEQ multiplex PCR; TCRdb's copy keeps in-frame clones and lacks some. Here the sample spans 45,000 to 55,000 clones, just over 85% being singletons. The CDR3 totals 18 residues. Germline values: CDR1 KGHSH, CDR2 LQKENI. The J segment lost 0 bases and the V segment lost 6 bases, leaving 12 bases of the junction unmatched. V and J are TRBV18 and TRBJ2-1, with TRBD2 matching over 9 bases. The clonotype originates from an adult with an advanced solid tumor such as melanoma, head and neck, liver or kidney cancer. The source was CD4+ or CD8+ T cells sorted from blood, collected in a trial of the OX40 agonist ivuxolimab. CDR3 bases: TGTGCCAGCTCGGGGCTAGCGGGGTTCTCGAGCTCCTACAATGAGCAGTTCTTC. Protein: CASSGLAGFSSSYNEQFF.